This T cell receptor (beta chain) derives from a study of T cell repertoires in cytomegalovirus infection. In the study overall: Public signatures in TCR beta pointed to CMV infection and matching HLA type.

CDR1 and CDR2 from the germline V gene are ENHRY and SYGVKD. The V and J ends lost 4 bases and 1 base respectively, with 7 bases between them. CDR3 length: 13 amino acids. TCRdb fed the reads into MiXCR, producing one record per CDR3 protein. This sample has some 350,000 distinct CDR3 sequences, with roughly a third found just once. In its sample, this clonotype was seen a few times. The antigen is unknown. The chain is built from TRBV10-3 and TRBJ2-5, with D unclear. Specimen: cultured PBMCs, collected from culture after CMV antigen stimulation. This clonotype was sampled from a human donor in good health (CMV status not recorded). Some clones in this sample may be carry-over from other donors' samples. This chain's CDR3 is CAISVRAQETQYF. DNA of the CDR3: TGTGCCATCAGTGTAAGGGCCCAAGAGACCCAGTACTTC.